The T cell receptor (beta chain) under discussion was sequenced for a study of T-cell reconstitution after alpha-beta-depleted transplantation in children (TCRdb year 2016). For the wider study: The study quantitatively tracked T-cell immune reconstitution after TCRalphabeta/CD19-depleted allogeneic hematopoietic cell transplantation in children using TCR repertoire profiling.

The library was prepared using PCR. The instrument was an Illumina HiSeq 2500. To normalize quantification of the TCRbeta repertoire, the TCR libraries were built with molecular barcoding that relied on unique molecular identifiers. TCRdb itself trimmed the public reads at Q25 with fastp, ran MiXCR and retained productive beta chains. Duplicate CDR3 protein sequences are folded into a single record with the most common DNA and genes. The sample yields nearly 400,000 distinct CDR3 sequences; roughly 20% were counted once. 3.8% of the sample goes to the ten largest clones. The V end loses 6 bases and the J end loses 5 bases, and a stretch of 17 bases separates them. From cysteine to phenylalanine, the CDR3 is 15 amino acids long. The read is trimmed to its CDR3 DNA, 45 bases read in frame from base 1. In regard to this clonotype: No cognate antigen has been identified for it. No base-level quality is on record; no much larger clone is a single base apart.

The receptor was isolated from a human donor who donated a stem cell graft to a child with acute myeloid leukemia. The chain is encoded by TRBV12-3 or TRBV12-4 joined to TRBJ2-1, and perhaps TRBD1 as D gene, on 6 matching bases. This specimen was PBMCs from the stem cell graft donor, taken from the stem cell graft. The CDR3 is CASRVTGSGHNEQFF. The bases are TGTGCCAGCAGAGTTACAGGGTCGGGCCACAATGAGCAGTTCTTC.